These 14 T cell receptor beta chains came from one sample sequenced in a study of regulatory T cells in long-lasting Graves disease. Building of the TCR beta libraries involved iRepertoire HTBI primers and Arm-PCR of CDR3 regions. Using its own MiXCR run on the multiplex PCR reads, TCRdb lists one record per CDR3 protein. The sample has 520,000 or so distinct CDR3 sequences; 12% are singletons. Specified time point: newly diagnosed GD, antithyroid drugs for less than 3 months. The TCR library used RNA extracted from PBMCs. The sample was also linked to a second study, of T cells in Graves' hyperthyroidism and ophthalmopathy.

This sample comprised peripheral blood mononuclear cells (PBMCs), obtained at new diagnosis, from a patient treated with antithyroid drugs. Receptors originate from a woman aged 25 to 39 with Graves disease.

This clonotype was picked up many times. This chain joins TRBV20-1 and TRBJ1-1, with a weak D call TRBD1 (5 bases). This CDR3 has 14 amino acids. CDR1 is DFQATT, CDR2 SNEGSKA, per germline (reference sequence). Trimming shortened V by 0 bases and J by 5 bases, and 13 bases separated the two germline ends. This CDR3 reads CSARDKGRGTEAFF. CDR3 in DNA: TGCAGTGCTAGAGATAAGGGGAGGGGAACTGAAGCTTTCTTT.

This clonotype was counted at least ten times. The rearrangement links TRBV18 to TRBJ2-7; unclear D gene. Germline lookup yields CDR1 KGHSH and CDR2 LQKENI. There are 13 residues in the CDR3. V lost 0 bases and J 7 bases, leaving 10 bases between the germline ends. CDR3 residues: CASSPPSVGEQYF. The CDR3 DNA sequence: TGTGCCAGCTCACCACCGAGCGTTGGGGAGCAGTACTTC.

This clonotype was counted at least ten times. V usage is TRBV6-9 and J usage is TRBJ1-3; D gene ambiguous. The CDR3 spans 15 residues. V lost 7 bases and J lost 0, with 13 bases in between. The germline gives CDR1 MNHGY, CDR2 SVAAGI. DNA of the CDR3: TGTGCCAGCACCCTAGACTGGGACTCTGGAAACACCATATATTTT. Translation: CASTLDWDSGNTIYF.

This clonotype occurred many times. V is TRBV12-3 or TRBV12-4 and J is TRBJ1-5; D is unclear. This CDR3 is 13 amino acids long. Trimming took off 3 bases at V and 4 bases at J, with 7 bases between the two ends. The CDR3: CASSFTPNQPQHF. CDR3 sequence (DNA): TGTGCCAGCAGTTTTACACCGAATCAGCCCCAGCATTTT.

This chain links TRBV27 with TRBJ1-2; D gene ambiguous. The ends were cut back, 3 bases at V and 1 base at J, with 9 bases in the middle. This CDR3 region has 14 residues. CDR1 is MNHEY and CDR2 is SMNVEV in the germline V gene (reference sequence). CDR3 sequence: CASSFLSSNYGYTF. The DNA for the CDR3 is TGTGCCAGCAGTTTTCTTTCGAGTAACTATGGCTACACCTTC.

This clonotype was detected ten times or more. The V call is TRBV12-3 or TRBV12-4, the J call TRBJ2-1, with D possibly TRBD1 on 5 matching bases. The CDR3 has 14 residues. Deletions cut 5 bases from V and 5 bases from J, with 13 bases between. CDR3 residues: CASSVRKGNNEQFF. The CDR3 DNA reads as TGTGCCAGCAGTGTTCGGAAGGGGAACAATGAGCAGTTCTTC.

This clonotype was seen ten or more times. V gene TRBV11-1 combines with J gene TRBJ2-1; 10 nucleotides match TRBD2. V was clipped by 2 bases and J by 6 bases; unmatched bases: 4. Germline loops: CDR1 SGHAT, CDR2 FQDESV (reference sequence). CDR3 length: 15 residues. The CDR3: CASSLIGLAVNEQFF. DNA of the CDR3: TGTGCCAGCAGCTTAATAGGACTAGCGGTCAATGAGCAGTTCTTC.

In this sample, this clonotype turned up many times. This rearrangement joins TRBV11-1 to TRBJ2-5; unclear D gene. Between the trimmed V and J ends, which lost 2 bases and 2 bases, there was a span of 9 bases. Germline CDR1 reads SGHAT; CDR2 reads FQDESV (reference sequence). The CDR3 sequence is 14 residues long. The DNA for the CDR3 is TGTGCCAGCAGCTTATCCCGGCCACAAGAGACCCAGTACTTC. Translating gives CASSLSRPQETQYF.

With respect to this clonotype: A read error may be the cause here, since a much bigger clone is one base away. No conserved phenylalanine or tryptophan is present at the end of the CDR3, so a read error is the likely explanation. J is TRBJ2-7 and V is TRBV4-3; perhaps TRBD2 as D (6 bases). V gave up 1 base and J gave up 5 bases, with 18 bases separating them. The CDR3 covers 16 residues. Germline CDR1 is LGHNA and CDR2 is YSLEER. CDR3 in DNA: TGCGCCAGCAGCCAAGGGACGGGACTCCTTTTCCACGAGCAGTACCTC. Protein: CASSQGTGLLFHEQYL.

The table lists this clonotype with a few counts. One end of the junction fails to match germline, which may point to a read error. The chain combines TRBV27 with TRBJ1-1, with D possibly being TRBD1 (6 bases). CDR1 is MNHEY and CDR2 is SMNVEV in the germline V gene (reference sequence). The CDR3 contains 13 residues. CDR3 sequence: CANSLNRDTEAFF. The CDR3 coding sequence is TGTGCCAACAGTTTGAACAGGGACACTGAAGCTTTCTTT.

The chain uses TRBV5-4 and TRBJ2-7; 9 positions agree with TRBD2. This CDR3 is 16 amino acids long. CDR1 and CDR2 (germline): SGHNT, YYREEE (reference sequence). V shed 2 bases, J shed 3 bases, and the junction held 9 bases outside the gene matches. The CDR3 is CASSLLAAGGNYEQYF. The CDR3 DNA reads as TGTGCCAGCAGCTTATTGGCAGCGGGAGGAAACTACGAGCAGTACTTC.

In this sample, this clonotype turned up many times. The gene calls are TRBV11-2 and TRBJ2-1; TRBD2 agrees at 7 bases. CDR3 length equals 16 residues. Germline lookup yields CDR1 SGHAT and CDR2 FQNNGV. V shed 5 bases and J 4 bases; nucleotides not matched to a gene: 11. The DNA for the CDR3 is TGTGCCAGCAGCGCGTCCCCGGGAGGCGTTTACAATGAGCAGTTCTTC. This gives the protein CASSASPGGVYNEQFF.

In this sample, this clonotype turned up many times. J is TRBJ2-5 and V is TRBV6-2 or TRBV6-3; no firm D call. CDR3 size: 15 residues. Germline loops: CDR1 MNHEY, CDR2 SVGEGT. V was trimmed by 0 bases and J by 4 bases, leaving 12 bases between them. CDR3 nucleotide sequence: TGTGCCAGCAGTTACTCACTATCCGCCTCAGAGACCCAGTACTTC. Amino acids: CASSYSLSASETQYF.

As concerns this clonotype: A clone one base away is much larger, so this may be a read error. The rearrangement joins TRBV6-1 to TRBJ2-6; D might be TRBD1 (5 bases). The CDR3 has 14 amino acids. Germline values: CDR1 MNHNS, CDR2 SASEGT. CDR3: CTNTGPDGANVLTF. The CDR3 coding sequence is TGTACCAACACAGGCCCCGATGGGGCCAACGTCCTGACTTTC.